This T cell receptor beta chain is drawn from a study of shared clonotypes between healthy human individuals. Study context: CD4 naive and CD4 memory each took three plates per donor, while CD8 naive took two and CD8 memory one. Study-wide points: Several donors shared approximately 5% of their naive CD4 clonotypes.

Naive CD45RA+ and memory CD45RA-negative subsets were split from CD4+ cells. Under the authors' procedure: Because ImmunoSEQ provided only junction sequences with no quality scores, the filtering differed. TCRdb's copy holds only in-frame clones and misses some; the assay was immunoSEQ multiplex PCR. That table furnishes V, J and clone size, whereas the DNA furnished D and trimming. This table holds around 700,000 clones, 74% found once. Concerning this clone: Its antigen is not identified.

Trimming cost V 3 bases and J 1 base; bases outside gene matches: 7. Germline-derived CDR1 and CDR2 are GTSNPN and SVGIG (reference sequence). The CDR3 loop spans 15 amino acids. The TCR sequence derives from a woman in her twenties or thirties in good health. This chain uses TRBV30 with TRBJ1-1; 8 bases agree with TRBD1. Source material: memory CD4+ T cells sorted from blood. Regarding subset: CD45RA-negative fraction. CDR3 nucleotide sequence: TGTGCCTGGAGGCCACCGGACAGGGAGAACACTGAAGCTTTCTTT. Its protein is CAWRPPDRENTEAFF.